This record concerns one T cell receptor beta chain sequence. From germline, CDR1 is MNHEY and CDR2 SVGEGT. The V gene lost 4 bases and the J gene lost 9 bases, with 10 bases spanning the gap. This CDR3 spans 12 amino acids. This sample was taken from a study of CD8 T cells in ankylosing spondylitis. TCR beta libraries were made by quantitative 5'-RACE with molecular barcodes. MiXCR, applied by TCRdb to the 5' RACE reads, yields one record per CDR3 protein. Here the sample spans about 310,000 distinct CDR3 sequences, under 25% being singletons. The sequencing sample was made of blood, either unsorted or a sorted T cell fraction (not recorded which). This clonotype was obtained from a female donor with ankylosing spondylitis or in good health (not recorded which). This chain links TRBV6-2 or TRBV6-3 with TRBJ2-1, with D possibly TRBD2 on 5 matching bases. CDR3 residues: CASSLGLFEQFF. The CDR3 DNA follows: TGTGCCAGCAGTTTAGGACTCTTTGAGCAGTTCTTC.